This is a list of T cell receptor beta chains from one sample in a study of cytomegalovirus exposure and HLA in healthy donors. Profiled with immunoSEQ multiplex PCR; TCRdb holds only in-frame clones, not every one. The table lists approximately 180,000 clones, less than 90% of them singletons. The sample taken for sequencing was PBMCs. Every receptor here comes from a girl younger than two in good health and CMV-seronegative. CDR3s leave out the opening cysteine and the closing phenylalanine or tryptophan.

v_gene: TRBV30; CDR3aa: AWSVRRRVSNQPQH
v_gene: TRBV6-6; CDR3aa: ASSAPGLAGGYEQY
v_gene: TRBV5-6; CDR3aa: ASSWGGQGNLEQY
v_gene: TRBV7-9; CDR3aa: ASSYRGRAEAF
v_gene: TRBV27; CDR3aa: ASSLTSGQGARRPLH
v_gene: TRBV4-3; CDR3aa: ASSQQGTDTQY
v_gene: TRBV4-1; CDR3aa: ASSQVRGAAGANVLT
v_gene: TRBV27; CDR3aa: ASSLSGLDGLYQETQY
v_gene: TRBV6-1; CDR3aa: ASHHTEAF
v_gene: TRBV5-8; CDR3aa: ASSSSGGSTDTQY
v_gene: TRBV7-3; CDR3aa: ASSPIGQETQY
v_gene: TRBV30; CDR3aa: AWSVLVTANTEAF
v_gene: TRBV4-3; CDR3aa: ASSQGHSGAVLYEQF
v_gene: TRBV25-1; CDR3aa: ASSERADLHTDTQY
v_gene: TRBV7-3; CDR3aa: ASSLSGDTEAF
v_gene: TRBV5-8; CDR3aa: ASSLGTSGPREF
v_gene: TRBV9; CDR3aa: ASSAGGNTQY
v_gene: TRBV5-6; CDR3aa: ASSSSGTGRIHEQY
v_gene: TRBV9; CDR3aa: ASSPRGGVDSGNTMY
v_gene: TRBV10-1; CDR3aa: ASSESLAPEVFNEQF
v_gene: TRBV2; CDR3aa: ASEGGRTGDCEQF
v_gene: TRBV4-2; CDR3aa: ASSQGAAGAAGELF
v_gene: TRBV19; CDR3aa: ASADRNSPLH
v_gene: TRBV19; CDR3aa: ASRSPGLVYNEQF
v_gene: TRBV4-2; CDR3aa: ASSVPGQGNEKLF
v_gene: TRBV6-5; CDR3aa: ASSRDKNTEAF
v_gene: TRBV7-3; CDR3aa: ASSSRWGQGDLGSNQPQH
v_gene: TRBV5-8; CDR3aa: ASSRPNEGGYGYT
v_gene: TRBV10-1; CDR3aa: ASSEGQQDTQY
v_gene: TRBV5-1; CDR3aa: ASSWGTDNYGYT
v_gene: TRBV5-5; CDR3aa: ASSLGGQETQY
v_gene: TRBV11-1; CDR3aa: ASSRAGGDYEQY
v_gene: TRBV27; CDR3aa: ASTNYTGYNEQF
v_gene: TRBV4-3; CDR3aa: ASSQGPAGAGGFNEQF
v_gene: TRBV9; CDR3aa: ASSAGTLQNTGELF
v_gene: TRBV4-3; CDR3aa: ASSPSYPSLYEQY
v_gene: TRBV5-8; CDR3aa: ASSIRSGGAIRSYNEQF
v_gene: TRBV25-1; CDR3aa: ASSQGAQETQY
v_gene: TRBV5-1; CDR3aa: ASSLALPPGTDTQY
v_gene: TRBV5-1; CDR3aa: ASSAGTSGTGVSEQF
v_gene: TRBV10-2; CDR3aa: ASSESIAGRVEQF
v_gene: TRBV6-5; CDR3aa: ASSYGTGNQPQH
v_gene: TRBV5-5; CDR3aa: ASSRAGGINYGYT
v_gene: TRBV10-2; CDR3aa: ASGCLECYEQY
v_gene: TRBV30; CDR3aa: AWSVRGSPTFKEKTQY
v_gene: TRBV18; CDR3aa: ASSPLAGEETQY
v_gene: TRBV4-1; CDR3aa: ASSQQVNTEAF
v_gene: TRBV5-3; CDR3aa: ARSRELTGNHEQY
v_gene: TRBV7-9; CDR3aa: ASSSIAGTSGGTGGELF
v_gene: TRBV5-1; CDR3aa: ASSLGGLADTQY
v_gene: TRBV5-6; CDR3aa: ASSSQGTRSNQPQH
v_gene: TRBV29-1; CDR3aa: SVARDRGWREDTQY
v_gene: TRBV30; CDR3aa: AWSDRDPFYGYT
v_gene: TRBV6-1; CDR3aa: ASSGTPGTGVHEQY
v_gene: TRBV5-6; CDR3aa: ASSLPGRATDTQY
v_gene: TRBV7-3; CDR3aa: ASSPRTSGINNEQF
v_gene: TRBV4-2; CDR3aa: ASSQSPGEVSADTQY
v_gene: TRBV7-7; CDR3aa: ASSLSGTSGRARETQY
v_gene: TRBV27; CDR3aa: ASSSDRGPLYSPLH